This TCR beta chain comes out of a study of blood T cell repertoires in COVID-19. Clones were sequenced by immunoSEQ multiplex PCR, and TCRdb holds only the in-frame ones, with some missing. The data contain tens of thousands of clones, 60% to 80% of them singletons. V lost 7 bases to trimming and J lost 3 bases; unmatched junction nucleotides: 2. This CDR3 comprises 12 residues. The chain recombines TRBV12-3 or TRBV12-4 with TRBJ2-7; 8 positions match TRBD2. The receptor was derived from a man in his 70s with COVID-19, enrolled during active disease. Sequencing was performed on peripheral blood. The CDR3 loop is CASKRGIYEQYF. The CDR3 region has the DNA TGTGCCAGCAAGCGGGGGATCTACGAGCAGTACTTC.